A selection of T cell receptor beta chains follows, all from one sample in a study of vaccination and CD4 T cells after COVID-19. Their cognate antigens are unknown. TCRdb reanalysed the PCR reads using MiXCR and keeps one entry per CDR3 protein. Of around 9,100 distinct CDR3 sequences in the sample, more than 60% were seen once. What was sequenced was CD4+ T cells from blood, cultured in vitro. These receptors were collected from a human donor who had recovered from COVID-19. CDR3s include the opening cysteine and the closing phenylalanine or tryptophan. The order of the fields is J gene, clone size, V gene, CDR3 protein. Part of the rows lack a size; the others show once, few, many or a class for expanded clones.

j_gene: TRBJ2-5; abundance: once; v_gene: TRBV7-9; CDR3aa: CASSSYRDEETQYF
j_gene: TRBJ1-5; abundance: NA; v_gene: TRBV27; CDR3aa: CASKPTGPSNQPQHF
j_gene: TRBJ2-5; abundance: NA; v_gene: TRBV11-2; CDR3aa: CASSLGPAGGRETQYF
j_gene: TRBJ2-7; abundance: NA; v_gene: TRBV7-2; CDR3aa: CASSLDPSDTQYF
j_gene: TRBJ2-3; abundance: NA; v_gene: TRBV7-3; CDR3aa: CASSLTLAGGLDTQYF
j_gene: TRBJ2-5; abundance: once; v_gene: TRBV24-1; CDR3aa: CATSERTSGKETQYF
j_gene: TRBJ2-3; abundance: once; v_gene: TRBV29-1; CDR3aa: CSEGLAGGTDTQYF
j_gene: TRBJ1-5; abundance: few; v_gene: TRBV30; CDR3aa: CAWSVRSGTQPQHF
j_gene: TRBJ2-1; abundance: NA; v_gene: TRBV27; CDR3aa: CASSLVRLAGGNEQFF
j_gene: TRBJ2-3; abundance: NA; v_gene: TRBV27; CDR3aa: CASSLADTDTQYF
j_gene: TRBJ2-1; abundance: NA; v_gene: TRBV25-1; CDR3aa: CASSEQDWNNEQFF
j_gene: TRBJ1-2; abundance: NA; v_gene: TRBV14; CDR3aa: CASSPDRGTNYGYTF
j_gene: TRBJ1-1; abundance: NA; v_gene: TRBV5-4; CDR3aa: CASSSTSPGTEAFF
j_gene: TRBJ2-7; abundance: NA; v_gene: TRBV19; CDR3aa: CASSWGGGGSYEQYF
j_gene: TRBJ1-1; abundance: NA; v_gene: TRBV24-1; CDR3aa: CATSEPRQGARFKRLNTEAFF
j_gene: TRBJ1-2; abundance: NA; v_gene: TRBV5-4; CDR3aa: CASSSLTGQGNYGYTF
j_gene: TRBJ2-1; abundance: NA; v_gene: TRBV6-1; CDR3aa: CASSESGLAYNEQFF
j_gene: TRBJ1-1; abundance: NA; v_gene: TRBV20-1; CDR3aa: CSAREAFF
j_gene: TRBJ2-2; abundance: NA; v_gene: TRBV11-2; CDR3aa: CASSLSWAGELFF
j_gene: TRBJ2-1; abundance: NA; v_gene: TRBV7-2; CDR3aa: CASSLAGTSGGAGGEQFF
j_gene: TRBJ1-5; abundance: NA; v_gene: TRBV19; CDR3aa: CASSILGEGVHQPQHF
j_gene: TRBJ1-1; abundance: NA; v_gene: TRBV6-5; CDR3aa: CASSYMGQFEAFF
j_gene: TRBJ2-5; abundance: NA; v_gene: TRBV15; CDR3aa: CATSRDITREETQYF
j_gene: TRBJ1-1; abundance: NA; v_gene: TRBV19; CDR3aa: CASSIDRESEAFF
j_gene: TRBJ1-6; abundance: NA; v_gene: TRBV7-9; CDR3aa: CASRGPGTNSPLHF
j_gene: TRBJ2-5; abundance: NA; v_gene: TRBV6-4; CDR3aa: CASSDELAGGVKETQYF
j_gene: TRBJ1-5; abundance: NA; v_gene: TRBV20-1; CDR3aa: CSATPWQGADQPQHF
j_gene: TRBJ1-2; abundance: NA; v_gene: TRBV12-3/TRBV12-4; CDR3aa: CASTIGIANYGYTF
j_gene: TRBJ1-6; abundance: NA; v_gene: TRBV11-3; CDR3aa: CASSLLRNSPLHF
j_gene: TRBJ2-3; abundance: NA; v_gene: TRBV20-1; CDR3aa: CSAQASGITDTQYF
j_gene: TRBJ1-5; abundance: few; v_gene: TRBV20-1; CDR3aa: CSATQGGSLDQPQHF
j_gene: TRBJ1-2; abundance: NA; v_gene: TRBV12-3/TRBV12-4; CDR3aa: CASSLRRDHFYTF
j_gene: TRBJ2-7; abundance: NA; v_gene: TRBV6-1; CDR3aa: CASKRGALAGEQYF
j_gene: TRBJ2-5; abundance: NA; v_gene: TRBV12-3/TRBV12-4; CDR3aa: CASSRLAGGETQYF
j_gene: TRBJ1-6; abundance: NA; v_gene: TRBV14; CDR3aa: CASSQDLGYNSPLHF
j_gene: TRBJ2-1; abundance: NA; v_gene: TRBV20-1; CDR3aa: CSARMAIEIRTPYNEQFF
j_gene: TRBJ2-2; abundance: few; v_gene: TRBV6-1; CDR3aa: CASRGLANTGELFF
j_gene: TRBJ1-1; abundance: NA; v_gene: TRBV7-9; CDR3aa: CASSLRTGGGNTEAFF
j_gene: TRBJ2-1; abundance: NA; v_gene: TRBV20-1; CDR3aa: CSARPYNEQFF
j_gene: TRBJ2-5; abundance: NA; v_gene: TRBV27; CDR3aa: CASSLSGETQYF
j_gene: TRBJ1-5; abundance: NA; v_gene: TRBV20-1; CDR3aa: CSARVDGPQPQHF
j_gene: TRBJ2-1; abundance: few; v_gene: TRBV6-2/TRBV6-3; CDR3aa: CASSYSLAGGTLGNEQFF
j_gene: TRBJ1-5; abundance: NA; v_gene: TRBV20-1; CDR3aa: CSARDGGSNQPQHF
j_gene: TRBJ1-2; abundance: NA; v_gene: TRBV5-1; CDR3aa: CASSLSGGEHGYTF
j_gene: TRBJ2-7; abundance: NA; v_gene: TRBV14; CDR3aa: CASSQGIAGTYEQYF
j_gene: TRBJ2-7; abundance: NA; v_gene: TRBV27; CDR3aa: CASSMRGQGATNDYEQYF
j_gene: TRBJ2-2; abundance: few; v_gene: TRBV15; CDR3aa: CAAAWDRGNTGELFF
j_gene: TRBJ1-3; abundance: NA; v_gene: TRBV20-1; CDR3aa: CSAQGLAGNTIYF
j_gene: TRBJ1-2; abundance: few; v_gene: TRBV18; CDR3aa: CASSPTGTGGGYTF
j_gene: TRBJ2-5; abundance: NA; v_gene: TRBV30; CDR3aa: CAWSFGEETQYF
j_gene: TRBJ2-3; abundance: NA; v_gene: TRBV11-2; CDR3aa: CASSSRGKTDTQYF
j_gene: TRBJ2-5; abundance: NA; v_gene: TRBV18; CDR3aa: CASSQREQETQYF
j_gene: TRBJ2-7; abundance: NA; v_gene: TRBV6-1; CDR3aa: CASSRNDRGYEQYF
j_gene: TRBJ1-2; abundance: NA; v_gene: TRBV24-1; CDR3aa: CATSDPGFGYTF
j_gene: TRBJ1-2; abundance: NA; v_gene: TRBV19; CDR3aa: CASRAGDYGYTF
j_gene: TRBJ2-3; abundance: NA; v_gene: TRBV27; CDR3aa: CASSAPLAGGIDTRYF
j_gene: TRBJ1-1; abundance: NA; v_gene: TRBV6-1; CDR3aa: CASSSLGTGGTEAFF
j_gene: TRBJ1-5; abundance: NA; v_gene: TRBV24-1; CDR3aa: CATSDLQGDGNQPQHF
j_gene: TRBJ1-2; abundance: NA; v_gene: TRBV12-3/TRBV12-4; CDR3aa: CASSYYMAGYTF